This is a list of T cell receptor beta chains from one sample in a study of T-cell memory formation after mild COVID-19. TCRdb recomputed calls from the 5' RACE reads with MiXCR, one row per CDR3 protein. The repertoire holds roughly 350,000 distinct CDR3 sequences, around 21% seen once, with approximately 12% in the top ten. Input material: PBMCs or a T cell subset sorted from them (not recorded which). The receptors shown here come from an adult woman who had mild COVID-19 (a few samples of this study predate the infection). Cell type and time point are not known. CDR3s include the opening cysteine and the closing phenylalanine or tryptophan. The order of the fields is J gene, D gene, V gene, clone size, CDR3 DNA, CDR3 protein. The D gene is left open where the match is weak. The size entry is marked missing in some rows and otherwise reads once, few, many or a size class.

TRBJ2-2 | NA | TRBV6-2/TRBV6-3 | few | TGTGCCAGCAGTTACTGGGACACCGGGGAGCTGTTTTTT | CASSYWDTGELFF
TRBJ2-5 | NA | TRBV4-1 | NA | TGCGCCAGCAGCCCCCGTGAGAGGTACCTAGGGGAGACCCAGTACTTC | CASSPRERYLGETQYF
TRBJ2-1 | NA | TRBV7-9 | many | TGTGCCAGCAGCCCGCCCAGCGGCCCCTACAATGAGCAGTTCTTC | CASSPPSGPYNEQFF
TRBJ2-2 | TRBD1 | TRBV11-2 | NA | TGTGCCAGCAGCTTAAACCCGACAGGGGCTATCACCGGGGAGCTGTTTTTT | CASSLNPTGAITGELFF
TRBJ2-2 | NA | TRBV10-2 | NA | TGCGCCAGCAGTGACCCCGTAGGTACCACCGGGGAGCTGTTTTTT | CASSDPVGTTGELFF
TRBJ2-1 | NA | TRBV4-1 | once | TGCGCCAGCAGCCAAGTCGGGGAGGAAGGAATCAATGAGCAGTTCTTC | CASSQVGEEGINEQFF
TRBJ2-5 | TRBD1 | TRBV7-3 | few | TGTGCCAGCAGCTCCAGGGGGCGGGAGACCCAGTACTTC | CASSSRGRETQYF
TRBJ2-3 | NA | TRBV4-1 | few | TGCGCCAGCAGCCAAGATCCAGGTGGGAGTACGCAGTATTTT | CASSQDPGGSTQYF
TRBJ1-2 | NA | TRBV4-1 | NA | TGCGCCAGCAGCCAAGATACGGGGGATGGCTACACCTTC | CASSQDTGDGYTF
TRBJ1-2 | NA | TRBV12-5 | few | TGTGCTAGTGGTTTGGACAGTCGATATGGCTACACCTTC | CASGLDSRYGYTF
TRBJ1-2 | NA | TRBV12-3/TRBV12-4 | few | TGTGCCAGCAGTTTTTCTATAGGTTCTGGCTACACCTTC | CASSFSIGSGYTF
TRBJ2-7 | NA | TRBV2 | many | TGTGCCAGCAGTGCTAGACCCCTCGGCGAGCAGTACTTC | CASSARPLGEQYF
TRBJ2-5 | TRBD2 | TRBV4-1 | NA | TGCGCCAGCAGCCACAGCGGGGGGCGAGAGACCCAGTACTTC | CASSHSGGRETQYF
TRBJ2-1 | NA | TRBV7-3 | NA | TGTGCCAGCAGCCTAACAGGGACTGACAATGAGCAGTTCTTC | CASSLTGTDNEQFF
TRBJ1-2 | NA | TRBV27 | NA | TGTGCCAGCAGTTACAATCCAAGTGGAAAGGGCTACACCTTC | CASSYNPSGKGYTF
TRBJ1-2 | NA | TRBV29-1 | many | TGCAGCGTTGACAGGGCCTATGGCTACACCTTC | CSVDRAYGYTF
TRBJ2-3 | TRBD2 | TRBV11-3 | few | TGTGCCAGCAGCAGTAGCGGGAGTTGGAGCACAGATACGCAGTATTTT | CASSSSGSWSTDTQYF
TRBJ1-5 | NA | TRBV24-1 | once | TGTGCCACCAGTGATTTCAACCAGCCCCAGCATTTT | CATSDFNQPQHF
TRBJ2-1 | NA | TRBV10-3 | few | TGTGCCATCAGGGACTCCACGGGACGGGAGCAGTTCTTC | CAIRDSTGREQFF
TRBJ1-2 | NA | TRBV7-9 | NA | TGTGCCAGCAGCGTCAGAGAGGTCTGGAACTATGGCTACACCTTC | CASSVREVWNYGYTF
TRBJ2-1 | NA | TRBV30 | NA | TGTGCCTGGAGTGTCTTACGCAACAATGAGCAGTTCTTC | CAWSVLRNNEQFF
TRBJ1-3 | TRBD1 | TRBV5-1 | NA | TGCGCCAGCAGCCTCGGGACAGTCTCTGCAAACACCATATATTTT | CASSLGTVSANTIYF
TRBJ1-2 | NA | TRBV12-3/TRBV12-4 | few | TGTGCCAGCACCCCTACAGGGAGGAGTGGCTACACCTTC | CASTPTGRSGYTF
TRBJ1-5 | TRBD1 | TRBV3-1 | few | TGTGCCAGCAGTCCGGGGGACAGGGGGCACGATCAGCCCCAGCATTTT | CASSPGDRGHDQPQHF
TRBJ2-7 | NA | TRBV7-8 | few | TGTGCCAGCAGCCGTGACCCCTTCGGGCAGTACTTC | CASSRDPFGQYF
TRBJ2-7 | NA | TRBV20-1 | NA | TGCAGTGCTTCGGGACTGCTTTCCTTCTACGAGCAGTACTTC | CSASGLLSFYEQYF
TRBJ2-7 | TRBD1 | TRBV5-1 | many | TGCGCCAGCAGCTTGGGACAGGGGAGCCCCTACGAGCAGTACTTC | CASSLGQGSPYEQYF
TRBJ2-3 | NA | TRBV24-1 | NA | TGTGCCACCGGAAACGGGGTTAGCACAGATACGCAGTATTTT | CATGNGVSTDTQYF
TRBJ1-6 | TRBD1 | TRBV20-1 | NA | TGCAGTGCTAGGGGCCGGACAGGGGGCAGGAATTCACCCCTCCACTTT | CSARGRTGGRNSPLHF
TRBJ1-2 | NA | TRBV11-2 | NA | TGTGCCAGCAGCTTGAAAACTAACTATGGCTACACCTTC | CASSLKTNYGYTF
TRBJ1-6 | NA | TRBV5-6 | few | TGTGCCAGCAGCGCCGTGGCCTCACCCCTCCACTTT | CASSAVASPLHF
TRBJ1-3 | NA | TRBV20-1 | NA | TGCAGTGCTACCACCTCTGGAAACACCATATATTTT | CSATTSGNTIYF
TRBJ2-2 | TRBD1 | TRBV12-3/TRBV12-4 | NA | TGTGCCAGCAGCCGCGGACAGGAGAACACCGGGGAGCTGTTTTTT | CASSRGQENTGELFF
TRBJ2-1 | TRBD2 | TRBV20-1 | few | TGCAGTGCTAGATCCCTAGCGGGGGGCGATGAGCAGTTCTTC | CSARSLAGGDEQFF
TRBJ2-3 | TRBD2 | TRBV9 | few | TGTGCCAGCAGCGTAGATGGGCGGCTAGCGGGGCAAATTATCACAGATACGCAGTATTTT | CASSVDGRLAGQIITDTQYF
TRBJ2-5 | TRBD2 | TRBV6-2/TRBV6-3 | once | TGTGCCAGCAGTGGCACTAGCGACCCGTACCAAGAGACCCAGTACTTC | CASSGTSDPYQETQYF
TRBJ1-5 | NA | TRBV6-5 | NA | TGTGCCAGCAGTTACGGGGGTGAGGGGAATCAGCCCCAGCATTTT | CASSYGGEGNQPQHF
TRBJ2-5 | TRBD2 | TRBV5-6 | NA | TGTGCCAGCAGCTTGAGGAGGGCGGGAGTTGGTCAAGAGACCCAGTACTTC | CASSLRRAGVGQETQYF
TRBJ2-7 | NA | TRBV12-3/TRBV12-4 | few | TGTGCCAGCAGTCCCGACGGTATTGGGGGCTACGAGCAGTACTTC | CASSPDGIGGYEQYF
TRBJ1-5 | NA | TRBV3-1 | NA | TGTGCCAGCAGCCCGGGTATGGGGCCCCAGCATTTT | CASSPGMGPQHF
TRBJ2-3 | NA | TRBV7-6 | few | TGTGCCAGCAGCATAAACCCCGCGAGGGTCACAGATACGCAGTATTTT | CASSINPARVTDTQYF
TRBJ1-2 | NA | TRBV24-1 | NA | TGTGCCACCAGCATCAGGGATAACTATGGCTACACCTTC | CATSIRDNYGYTF
TRBJ1-1 | NA | TRBV5-1 | few | TGCGCCAGCAGCATTTCAGGGGTCTCTGAAGCTTTCTTT | CASSISGVSEAFF
TRBJ2-1 | NA | TRBV4-1 | NA | TGCGCCAGCAGCCAAGGAGGGGGTACCTACAATGAGCAGTTCTTC | CASSQGGGTYNEQFF
TRBJ2-7 | TRBD1 | TRBV24-1 | NA | TGTGCCACCAGTGGAAAACAGGGGGTCGACGAGCAGTACTTC | CATSGKQGVDEQYF
TRBJ1-1 | NA | TRBV18 | NA | TGTGCCAGCTCACCACCAGGGGGAATCACTGAAGCTTTCTTT | CASSPPGGITEAFF
TRBJ2-4 | NA | TRBV18 | NA | TGTGCCAGCTCACCTGCAACCGGGGGAACCAAAAACATTCAGTACTTC | CASSPATGGTKNIQYF
TRBJ2-7 | NA | TRBV7-3 | few | TGTGCCAGCAGCCCTAGTCTCCCGCGGTCTATCTACGAGCAGTACTTC | CASSPSLPRSIYEQYF
TRBJ2-5 | NA | TRBV7-2 | NA | TGTGCCAGCAGCAACGCGGTCAGGGGGACCCAGTACTTC | CASSNAVRGTQYF
TRBJ1-5 | NA | TRBV2 | NA | TGTGCCAGCAGTGGGGACGGGTGGGACAAGAATCAGCCCCAGCATTTT | CASSGDGWDKNQPQHF
TRBJ1-1 | TRBD1 | TRBV4-2 | NA | TGTGCCAGCAGCCAAGATCACAGGGGAATGAACACTGAAGCTTTCTTT | CASSQDHRGMNTEAFF
TRBJ2-7 | NA | TRBV4-2 | few | TGTGCCAGCAGCCAAGAAAGCAGGGGATACTACGAGCAGTACTTC | CASSQESRGYYEQYF